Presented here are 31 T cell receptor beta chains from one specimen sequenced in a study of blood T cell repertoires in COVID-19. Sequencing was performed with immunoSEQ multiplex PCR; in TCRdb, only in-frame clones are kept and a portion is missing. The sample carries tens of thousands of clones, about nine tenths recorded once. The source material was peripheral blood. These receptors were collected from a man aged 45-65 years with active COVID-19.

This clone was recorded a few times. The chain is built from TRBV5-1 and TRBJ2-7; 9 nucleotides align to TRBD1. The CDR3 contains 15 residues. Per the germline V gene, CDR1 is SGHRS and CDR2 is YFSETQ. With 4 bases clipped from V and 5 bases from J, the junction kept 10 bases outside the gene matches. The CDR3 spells CASSVSGTGTHEQYF. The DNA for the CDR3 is TGCGCCAGCAGCGTCTCCGGGACAGGGACCCACGAGCAGTACTTC. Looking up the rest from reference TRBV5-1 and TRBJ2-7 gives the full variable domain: KAGVTQTPRYLIKTRGQQVTLSCSPISGHRSVSWYQQTPGQGLQFLFEYFSETQRNKGNFPGRFSGRQFSNSRSEMNVSTLELGDSALYLCASSVSGTGTHEQYFGPGTRLTVT.

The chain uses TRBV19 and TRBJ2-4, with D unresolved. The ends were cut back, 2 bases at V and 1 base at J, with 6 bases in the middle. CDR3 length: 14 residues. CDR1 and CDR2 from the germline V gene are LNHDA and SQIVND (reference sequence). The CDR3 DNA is TGTGCCAGTAGTATACTAACGGCCAAAAACATTCAGTACTTC. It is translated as CASSILTAKNIQYF.

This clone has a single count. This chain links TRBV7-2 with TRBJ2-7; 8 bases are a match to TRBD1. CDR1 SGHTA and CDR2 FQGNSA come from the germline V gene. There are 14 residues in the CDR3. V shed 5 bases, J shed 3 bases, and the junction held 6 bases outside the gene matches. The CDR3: CASSPQGAVYEQYF. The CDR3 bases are TGTGCCAGCAGCCCCCAGGGGGCAGTCTACGAGCAGTACTTC.

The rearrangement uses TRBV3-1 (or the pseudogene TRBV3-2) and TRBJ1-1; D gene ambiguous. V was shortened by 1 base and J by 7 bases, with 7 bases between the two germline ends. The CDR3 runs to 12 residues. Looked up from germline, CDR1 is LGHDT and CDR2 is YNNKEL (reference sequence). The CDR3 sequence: CASSQGSVEAFF. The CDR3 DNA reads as TGTGCCAGCAGCCAAGGGTCAGTTGAAGCTTTCTTT.

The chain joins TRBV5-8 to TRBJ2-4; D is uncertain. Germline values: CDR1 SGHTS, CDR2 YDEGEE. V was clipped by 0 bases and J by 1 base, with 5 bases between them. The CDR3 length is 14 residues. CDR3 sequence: CASSLAGAKNIQYF. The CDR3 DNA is TGTGCCAGCAGCTTGGCCGGGGCCAAAAACATTCAGTACTTC.

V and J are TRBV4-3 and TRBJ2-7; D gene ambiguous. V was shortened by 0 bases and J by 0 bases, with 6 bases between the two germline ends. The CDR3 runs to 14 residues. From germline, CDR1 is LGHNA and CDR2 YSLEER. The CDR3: CASSQDFVSYEQYF. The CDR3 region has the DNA TGCGCCAGCAGCCAAGACTTCGTCTCCTACGAGCAGTACTTC.

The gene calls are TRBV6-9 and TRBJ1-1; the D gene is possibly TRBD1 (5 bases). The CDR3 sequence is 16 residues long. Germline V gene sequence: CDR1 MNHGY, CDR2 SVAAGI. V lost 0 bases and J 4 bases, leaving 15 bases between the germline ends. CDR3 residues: CASSYSPAGRGTEAFF. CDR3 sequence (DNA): TGTGCCAGCAGTTATTCGCCGGCAGGGCGGGGCACTGAAGCTTTCTTT.

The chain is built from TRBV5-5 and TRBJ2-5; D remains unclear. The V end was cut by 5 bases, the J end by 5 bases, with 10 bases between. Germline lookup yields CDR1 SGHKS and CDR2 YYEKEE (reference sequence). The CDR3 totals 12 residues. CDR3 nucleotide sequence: TGTGCCAGCAGTCCGCTAGGTGAGACCCAGTACTTC. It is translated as CASSPLGETQYF.

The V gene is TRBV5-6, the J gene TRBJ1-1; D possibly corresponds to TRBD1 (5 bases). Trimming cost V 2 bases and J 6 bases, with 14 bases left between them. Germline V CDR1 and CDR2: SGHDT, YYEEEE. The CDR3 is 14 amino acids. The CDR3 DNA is TGTGCCAGCAGCTTTACCCAGGGAGGCGCTGAAGCTTTCTTT. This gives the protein CASSFTQGGAEAFF.

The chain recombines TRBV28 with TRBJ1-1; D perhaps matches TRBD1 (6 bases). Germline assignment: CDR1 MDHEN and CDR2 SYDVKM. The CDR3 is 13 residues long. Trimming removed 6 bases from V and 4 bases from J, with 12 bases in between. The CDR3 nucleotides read TGTGCCAGCAGCGGGGGGCACGGCACTGAAGCTTTCTTT. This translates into CASSGGHGTEAFF.

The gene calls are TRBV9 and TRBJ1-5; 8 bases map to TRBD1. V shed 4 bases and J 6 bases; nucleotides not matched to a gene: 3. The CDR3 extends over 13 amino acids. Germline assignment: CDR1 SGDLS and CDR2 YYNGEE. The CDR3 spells CASSPGGGQPQHF. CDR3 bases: TGTGCCAGCAGCCCAGGGGGCGGTCAGCCCCAGCATTTT.

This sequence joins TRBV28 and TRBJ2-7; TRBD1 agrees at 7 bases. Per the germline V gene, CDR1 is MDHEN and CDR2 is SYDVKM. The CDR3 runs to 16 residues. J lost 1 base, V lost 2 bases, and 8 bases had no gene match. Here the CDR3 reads CASSLRPRDRSYEQYF. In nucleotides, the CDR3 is TGTGCCAGCAGTTTAAGGCCCCGGGACAGATCCTACGAGCAGTACTTC.

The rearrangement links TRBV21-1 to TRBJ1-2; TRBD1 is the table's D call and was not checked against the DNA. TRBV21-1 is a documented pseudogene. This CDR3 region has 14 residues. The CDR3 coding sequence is TGTGCCAGCAGCTTACGGCTAGGGGACTATGGCTACACCTTC. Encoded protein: CASSLRLGDYGYTF.

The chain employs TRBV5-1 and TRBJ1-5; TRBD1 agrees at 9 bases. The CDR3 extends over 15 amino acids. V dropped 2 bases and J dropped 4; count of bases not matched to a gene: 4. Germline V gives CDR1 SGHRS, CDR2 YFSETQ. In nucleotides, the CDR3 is TGCGCCAGCAGCTTTCTACAGGGGGCGAATCAGCCCCAGCATTTT. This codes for CASSFLQGANQPQHF.

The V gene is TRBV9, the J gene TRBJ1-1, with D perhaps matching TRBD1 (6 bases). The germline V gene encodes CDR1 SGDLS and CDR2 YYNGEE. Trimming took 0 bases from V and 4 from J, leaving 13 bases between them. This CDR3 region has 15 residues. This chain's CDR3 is CASSVVVRGATEAFF. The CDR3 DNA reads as TGTGCCAGCAGCGTAGTGGTCAGGGGCGCCACTGAAGCTTTCTTT.

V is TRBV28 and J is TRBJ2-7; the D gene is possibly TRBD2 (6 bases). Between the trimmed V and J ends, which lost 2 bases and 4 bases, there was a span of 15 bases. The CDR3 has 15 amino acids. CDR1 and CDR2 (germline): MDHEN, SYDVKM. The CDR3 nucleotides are TGTGCCAGCAGTTTACATGGGGGGAGCGGGTACGAGCAGTACTTC. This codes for CASSLHGGSGYEQYF.

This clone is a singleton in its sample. CDR3 DNA sequence: TGTGCCAGCAGTTTTCGGGGGGGAAGCGACGGGGAGCTGTTTTTT. The encoded protein is CASSFRGGSDGELFF. The V gene is TRBV27, the J gene TRBJ2-2; TRBD2 aligns across 8 bases. V lost 3 bases, J lost 7 bases, and 7 bases stayed unmatched. Per germline, CDR1 MNHEY and CDR2 SMNVEV (reference sequence). The CDR3 is made up of 15 amino acids.

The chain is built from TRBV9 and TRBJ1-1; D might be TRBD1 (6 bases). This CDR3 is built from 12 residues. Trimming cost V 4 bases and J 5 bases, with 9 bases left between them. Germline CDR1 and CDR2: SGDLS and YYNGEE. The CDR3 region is CASSLTGTEAFF. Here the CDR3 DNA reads TGTGCCAGCAGCCTCACAGGGACTGAAGCTTTCTTT.

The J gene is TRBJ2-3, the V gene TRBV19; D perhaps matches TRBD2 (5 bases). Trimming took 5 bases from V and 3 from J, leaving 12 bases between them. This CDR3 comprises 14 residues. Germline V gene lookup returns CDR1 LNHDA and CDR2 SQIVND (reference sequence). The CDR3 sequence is CASSLLVGTDTQYF. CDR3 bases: TGTGCCAGTAGTCTACTAGTGGGGACAGATACGCAGTATTTT.

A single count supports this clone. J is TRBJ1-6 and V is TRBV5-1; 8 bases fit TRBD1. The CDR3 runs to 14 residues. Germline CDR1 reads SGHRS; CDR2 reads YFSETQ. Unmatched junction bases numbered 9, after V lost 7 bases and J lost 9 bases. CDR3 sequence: CASHLGQGSSPLHF. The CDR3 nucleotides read TGCGCCAGCCATCTCGGACAGGGCTCTTCACCCCTCCACTTT. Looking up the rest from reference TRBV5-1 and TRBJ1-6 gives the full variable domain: KAGVTQTPRYLIKTRGQQVTLSCSPISGHRSVSWYQQTPGQGLQFLFEYFSETQRNKGNFPGRFSGRQFSNSRSEMNVSTLELGDSALYLCASHLGQGSSPLHFGNGTRLTVT.

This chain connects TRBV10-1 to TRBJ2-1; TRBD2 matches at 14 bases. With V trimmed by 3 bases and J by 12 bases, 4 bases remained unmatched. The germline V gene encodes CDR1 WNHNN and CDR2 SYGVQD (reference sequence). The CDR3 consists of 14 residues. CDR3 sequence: CASSEGTSGRGQFF. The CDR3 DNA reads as TGCGCCAGCAGTGAAGGGACTAGCGGGAGAGGGCAGTTCTTC.

Here the CDR3 DNA reads TGTGCCATCAGTTCCGGGACAGGGAATCCTGAGCAGTTCTTC. Protein product: CAISSGTGNPEQFF. The V call is TRBV10-3, the J call TRBJ2-1, with 9 bases identical to TRBD1. This CDR3 has 14 amino acids. V lost 5 bases to trimming and J lost 9 bases; unmatched junction nucleotides: 8. From germline, CDR1 is ENHRY and CDR2 SYGVKD.

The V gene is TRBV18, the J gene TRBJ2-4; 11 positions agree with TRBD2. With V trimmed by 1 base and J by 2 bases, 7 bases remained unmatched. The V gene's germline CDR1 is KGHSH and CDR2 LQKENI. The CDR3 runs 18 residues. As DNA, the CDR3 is TGTGCCAGCTCACCACTAGCGGGGGGGCTGGGGACCAAAAACATTCAGTACTTC. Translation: CASSPLAGGLGTKNIQYF.

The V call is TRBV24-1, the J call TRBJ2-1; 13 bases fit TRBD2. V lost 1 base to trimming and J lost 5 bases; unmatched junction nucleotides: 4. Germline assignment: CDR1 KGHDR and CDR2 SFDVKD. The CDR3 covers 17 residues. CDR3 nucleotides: TGTGCCACCAGTGATTTACGGACTAGCGGGAGCCACAATGAGCAGTTCTTC. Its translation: CATSDLRTSGSHNEQFF.

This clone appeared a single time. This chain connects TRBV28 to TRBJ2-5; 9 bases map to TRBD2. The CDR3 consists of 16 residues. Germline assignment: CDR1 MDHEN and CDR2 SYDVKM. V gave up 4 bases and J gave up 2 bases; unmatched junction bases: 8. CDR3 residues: CASSSWRRGGQETQYF. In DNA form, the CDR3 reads TGTGCCAGCAGTTCCTGGCGGCGGGGGGGTCAAGAGACCCAGTACTTC.

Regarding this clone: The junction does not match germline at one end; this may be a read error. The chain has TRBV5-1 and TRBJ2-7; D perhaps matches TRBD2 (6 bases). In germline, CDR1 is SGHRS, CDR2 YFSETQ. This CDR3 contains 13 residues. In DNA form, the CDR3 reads TGCGCCAGCAGCCGGCGGGGCTCCAACGAGCAGTACTTC. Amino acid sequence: CASSRRGSNEQYF.

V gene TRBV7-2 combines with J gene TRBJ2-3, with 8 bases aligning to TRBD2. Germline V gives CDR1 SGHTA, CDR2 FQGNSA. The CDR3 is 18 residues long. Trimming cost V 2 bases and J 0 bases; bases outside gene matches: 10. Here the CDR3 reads CASSLHGGRPLSTDTQYF. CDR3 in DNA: TGTGCCAGCAGCTTACATGGCGGGAGGCCTTTAAGCACAGATACGCAGTATTTT.

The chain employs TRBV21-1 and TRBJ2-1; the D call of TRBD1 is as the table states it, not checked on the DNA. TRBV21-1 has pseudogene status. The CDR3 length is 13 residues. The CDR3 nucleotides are TGTGCCAGCAGCGGGCAGGGGGCCTATGAGCAGTTCTTC. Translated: CASSGQGAYEQFF.

This CDR3 reads CASSVGPHRVTGSGNTIYF. In nucleotides, the CDR3 is TGTGCCAGCAGCGTAGGACCTCACAGGGTAACGGGCTCTGGAAACACCATATATTTT. This chain joins TRBV9 and TRBJ1-3, with D perhaps matching TRBD1 (6 bases). With 0 bases removed from V and 0 bases from J, the gap between germline ends came to 19 bases. Germline assignment: CDR1 SGDLS and CDR2 YYNGEE. The CDR3 loop spans 19 amino acids.

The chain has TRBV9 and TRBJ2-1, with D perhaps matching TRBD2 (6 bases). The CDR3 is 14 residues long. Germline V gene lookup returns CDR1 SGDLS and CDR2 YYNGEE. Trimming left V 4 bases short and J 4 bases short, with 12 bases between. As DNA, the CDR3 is TGTGCCAGCAGCCCAAGCCTAGCGTACAATGAGCAGTTCTTC. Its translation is CASSPSLAYNEQFF.

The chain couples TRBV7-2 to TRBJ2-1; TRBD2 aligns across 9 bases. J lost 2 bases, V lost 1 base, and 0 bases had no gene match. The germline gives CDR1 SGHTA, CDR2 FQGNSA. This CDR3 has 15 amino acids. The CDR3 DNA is TGTGCCAGCAGCTTAGTAGCGGGGGCCTACAATGAGCAGTTCTTC. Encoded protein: CASSLVAGAYNEQFF.